This entry features one T cell receptor (beta chain) sequence. Generated by immunoSEQ multiplex PCR, the TCRdb table keeps only in-frame clones and is missing some. The repertoire holds 96,000 or so clones, with around 90% as singletons. The sample comes from a study of T cell responses to AZD1222 COVID-19 vaccine. At the level of the study: Researchers grouped second doses given at about 4 or about 12 weeks into one pool.

This CDR3 spans 14 amino acids. Between the trimmed V and J ends, which lost 3 bases and 5 bases, there was a span of 8 bases. Germline CDR1 reads MDHEN; CDR2 reads SYDVKM. The sequence came from an adult in good health. V is TRBV28 and J is TRBJ1-6; tentatively, D is TRBD1 (5 bases). The source was peripheral blood, collected on day 0 of AZD1222 vaccination. The CDR3 coding sequence is TGTGCCAGCAGTTTGGGGCAGCATAATTCACCCCTCCACTTT. This translates into CASSLGQHNSPLHF.